A selection of T cell receptor beta chains follows, all from one sample in a study of blood T cell repertoires in COVID-19. Libraries were prepared by immunoSEQ multiplex PCR; TCRdb keeps only in-frame clonotypes and omits some of them. Among 85,000 to 95,000 clones listed, roughly 89% were seen once. Sequences were obtained from peripheral blood. These receptors all stem from an elderly woman with active COVID-19. Each CDR3 is given without its conserved first and last residue.

TRBV9 ASSVGGSSNPETQY
TRBV7-2 ASSSDPGQHYEQY
TRBV12-3/TRBV12-4 ASSLGGDQPQH
TRBV24-1 ATSSGVGSSYNEQF
TRBV29-1 SVTTGGNQPQH
TRBV25-1 ASSEWGGNNEQF
TRBV4-2 ASSSRTGYYEQY
TRBV3-1/TRBV3-2 ASSQSPTPTGNTIY
TRBV7-9 ASSLETELQF
TRBV28 ASRPTGSGDNSPLH
TRBV7-8 ASSRGATDTQY
TRBV28 ASRAQEKLF
TRBV21-1 ASSRTGNTEAF
TRBV27 ASSSSGGSVLLYEQY
TRBV6-2/TRBV6-3 ASSYSTGLYGYT
TRBV4-3 ASSQDGRISTDTQY
TRBV28 ASTTEREGYEQY
TRBV5-1 ASTDGGSGSSYEQY
TRBV18 ASSPPNSGFENIQY
TRBV6-6 ASLGGRRTEAF
TRBV30 AWSAGLGGETQY
TRBV6-5 ASQLVAGGQDEQF
TRBV25-1 ASSEGGRGPYGYT
TRBV21-1 AGVDRGPNEQY
TRBV12-3/TRBV12-4 ASTTTAQAVYT
TRBV23-1 ASSQPGLGDYGANVLT
TRBV7-2 ASSPTASYEQY
TRBV5-5 ASSFREGTEAF
TRBV4-3 ASSQDGTGVDTQY
TRBV7-9 ASSFGAGRHINPVLT
TRBV30 AWSPGLAGTHNNEQF
TRBV19 ASSIEGRITAEQY
TRBV29-1 SVGGTSNEKLF
TRBV28 ASSDRRGGLNTEAF
TRBV18 ASSPGQVLNTEAF
TRBV18 ASSPQSGRAAKNIQY
TRBV6-5 ASSSGLSTDTQY
TRBV5-5 ASSSTQGNEKLF
TRBV27 ASGKRYQETQY
TRBV2 ASRTDGNTEAF
TRBV19 ASTYGLAGGYEQF
TRBV7-3 ASSLVATGNNSPLH
TRBV4-1 ASSQERAANTDTQY
TRBV3-1/TRBV3-2 ASSQSWGGFGELF
TRBV28 ASSLAVPRGNTIY
TRBV7-8 ASSWGGSGGHEQY
TRBV7-2 ASSLPRIIGNTIY
TRBV15 ATSRPTGTYLPNEQF
TRBV6-4 ASLTGGDEIGEQF
TRBV10-3 AISVRGRQETQY
TRBV9 ASSVGGRLGQPQH
TRBV4-2 ASSQLLAVGATYEQY
TRBV11-3 ASSFSSYTDTQY
TRBV9 ASSEGLAGHSGANVLT